The 29 T cell receptor beta chains presented below share a single source sample, sequenced in a study of OX40 agonist ivuxolimab in advanced cancers. Clones were sequenced by immunoSEQ multiplex PCR, and TCRdb holds only the in-frame ones, with some missing. The sample has some 87,000 clones, about nine tenths seen once. This specimen consisted of CD4+ or CD8+ T cells sorted from blood, obtained in a trial of the OX40 agonist ivuxolimab. These receptors all stem from an adult with an advanced solid tumor such as melanoma, head and neck, liver or kidney cancer.

This clone was observed a handful of times. The rearrangement joins TRBV18 to TRBJ1-1, with D perhaps matching TRBD1 (6 bases). The CDR3 contains 16 residues. Trimming took off 6 bases at V and 1 base at J, with 18 bases between the two ends. Germline V gene sequence: CDR1 KGHSH, CDR2 LQKENI. The CDR3 reads CASSILWTATNTEAFF. The DNA of the CDR3 is TGTGCCAGCTCCATCCTATGGACAGCTACGAACACTGAAGCTTTCTTT. The entire variable domain, with the rest obtained from reference TRBV18 and TRBJ1-1, is as follows: NAGVMQNPRHLVRRRGQEARLRCSPMKGHSHVYWYRQLPEEGLKFMVYLQKENIIDESGMPKERFSAEFPKEGPSILRIQQVVRGDSAAYFCASSILWTATNTEAFFGQGTRLTVV.

The rearrangement joins TRBV29-1 to TRBJ2-7, with 10 bases aligning to TRBD2. The CDR3 length is 13 residues. J was trimmed by 5 bases and V by 6 bases; bases with no gene match: 7. Germline V CDR1 and CDR2: SQVTM, ANQGSEA. The DNA of the CDR3 is TGCAGCGTCCTCAAAGCGGGAGGGCACGAGCAGTACTTC. It encodes CSVLKAGGHEQYF.

The J gene is TRBJ2-7, the V gene TRBV6-5, with 9 bases that match TRBD1. The CDR3 spans 14 residues. Germline loops: CDR1 MNHEY, CDR2 SVGAGI. V was clipped by 4 bases and J by 4 bases; unmatched bases: 5. CDR3 sequence reads: CASSSGTGKYEQYF. The CDR3 coding sequence is TGTGCCAGCAGTTCAGGGACAGGGAAATACGAGCAGTACTTC.

The genes are TRBV7-3 and TRBJ2-1; D tentatively reads TRBD1 or TRBD2 (5 bases each). V lost 2 bases to trimming and J lost 11 bases, with 13 bases between them. From germline, CDR1 is SGHTA and CDR2 FQGTGA. The CDR3 has 13 amino acids. The CDR3 DNA reads as TGTGCCAGCAGCTTATATGAGTCGGGGCAGCAGTTCTTC. Amino acids: CASSLYESGQQFF.

The genes are TRBV7-2 and TRBJ1-3; tentatively, D is TRBD1 (5 bases). In germline, CDR1 is SGHTA, CDR2 FQGNSA. V was cut by 1 base and J by 7 bases, with 11 bases left in between. The CDR3 has 14 amino acids. CDR3 protein: CASSLVEGKNTIYF. For the CDR3, the DNA is TGTGCCAGCAGCTTAGTGGAGGGGAAGAACACCATATATTTT.

J is TRBJ2-7 and V is TRBV5-4; D is undetermined. From germline, CDR1 is SGHNT and CDR2 YYREEE (reference sequence). The CDR3 length is 16 residues. Trimming stripped 4 bases from V and 0 bases from J, with 17 bases between. CDR3 protein: CASSMGWRLSSYEQYF. In nucleotides, the CDR3 is TGTGCCAGCAGCATGGGGTGGCGCCTGAGCTCCTACGAGCAGTACTTC.

The rearrangement links TRBV7-3 to TRBJ2-1, with 14 bases aligning to TRBD2. The trim removed 5 bases at V and 8 bases at J, leaving 5 bases unmatched. Germline assignment: CDR1 SGHTA and CDR2 FQGTGA. The CDR3 runs to 15 residues. This CDR3 is CASSPGLAGGDEQFF. The CDR3 coding sequence is TGTGCCAGCAGCCCAGGACTAGCGGGAGGAGATGAGCAGTTCTTC. Based on the CDR3 plus reference TRBV7-3 and TRBJ2-1, the full variable domain is GAGVSQTPSNKVTEKGKYVELRCDPISGHTALYWYRQSLGQGPEFLIYFQGTGAADDSGLPNDRFFAVRPEGSVSTLKIQRTERGDSAVYLCASSPGLAGGDEQFFGPGTRLTVL.

The CDR3 nucleotides are TGTGCCAGTAGTACTCGACAGATACAGAACACTGAAGCTTTCTTT. Residues: CASSTRQIQNTEAFF. The V and J genes are TRBV19 and TRBJ1-1; TRBD1 is a possible D gene (5 bases). Germline-derived CDR1 and CDR2 are LNHDA and SQIVND (reference sequence). V lost 4 bases and J 1 base, leaving 13 bases between the germline ends. The length of the CDR3 is 15 residues.

This chain joins TRBV5-1 and TRBJ2-1, with D perhaps matching TRBD2 (5 bases). Germline values: CDR1 SGHRS, CDR2 YFSETQ. The CDR3 runs 17 residues. The V end lost 0 bases, the J end lost 1 base, and 14 bases lay between the germline ends. The CDR3 bases are TGCGCCAGCAGCTTGGCCGGAGCGGCCCTATCCTACAATGAGCAGTTCTTC. Protein sequence: CASSLAGAALSYNEQFF.

The rearrangement links TRBV19 to TRBJ2-3; 8 nucleotides match TRBD1. V trimming: 6 bases; J trimming: 9 bases; junction bases outside the gene matches: 14. The CDR3 has 15 residues. Germline values: CDR1 LNHDA, CDR2 SQIVND (reference sequence). CDR3 residues: CASRGQGQGLATQYF. CDR3 DNA sequence: TGTGCCAGTAGAGGCCAAGGACAGGGCCTTGCCACGCAGTATTTT.

The chain is built from TRBV30 and TRBJ1-3; no reliable D call. The CDR3 runs to 15 residues. With 3 bases removed from V and 7 bases from J, the gap between germline ends came to 19 bases. The germline CDR1 and CDR2 sequences are GTSNPN and SVGIG (reference sequence). CDR3 DNA: TGTGCCTGGAGGGACTGGCGCCAGTTGGGGAACACCATATATTTT. This encodes CAWRDWRQLGNTIYF. Drawing the rest from reference TRBV30 and TRBJ1-3, the complete variable domain is SQTIHQWPATLVQPVGSPLSLECTVEGTSNPNLYWYRQAAGRGLQLLFYSVGIGQISSEVPQNLSASRPQDRQFILSSKKLLLSDSGFYLCAWRDWRQLGNTIYFGEGSWLTVV.

The chain combines TRBV5-1 with TRBJ2-2; tentatively, D is TRBD2 (5 bases). The CDR3 totals 17 residues. The germline V gene encodes CDR1 SGHRS and CDR2 YFSETQ. V was shortened by 3 bases and J by 3 bases, with 18 bases between the two germline ends. CDR3 coding DNA: TGCGCCAGCAGCTCTATCCATGGGGTGAGGGACACCGGGGAGCTGTTTTTT. Its translation: CASSSIHGVRDTGELFF.

The genes are TRBV6-6 and TRBJ1-1; D is uncertain. The CDR3 sequence is 14 residues long. Germline assignment: CDR1 MNHNY and CDR2 SVGAGI (reference sequence). The V gene lost 6 bases and the J gene lost 1 base, with 12 bases spanning the gap. This CDR3 reads CASRRPFQNTEAFF. In DNA, the CDR3 is TGTGCCAGCAGGCGGCCCTTCCAGAACACTGAAGCTTTCTTT.

The chain joins TRBV18 to TRBJ2-1; D ambiguous. This CDR3 is 15 amino acids long. The V gene lost 2 bases and the J gene lost 4 bases, with 12 bases spanning the gap. Germline CDR1 reads KGHSH; CDR2 reads LQKENI. The CDR3 DNA reads as TGTGCCAGCTCACCATCGTATAGGCAGTACAATGAGCAGTTCTTC. It translates to CASSPSYRQYNEQFF.

The chain has TRBV28 and TRBJ2-1, with 7 nucleotides matching TRBD1. The germline V gene encodes CDR1 MDHEN and CDR2 SYDVKM. Trimming took 5 bases from V and 8 from J; bases not matched to a gene: 9. The CDR3 is 14 residues long. The CDR3 loop reads CASSLTGVLDEQFF. For the CDR3, the DNA is TGTGCCAGCAGTCTCACAGGGGTTCTCGATGAGCAGTTCTTC.

The chain uses TRBV19 and TRBJ2-1, with 12 bases matching TRBD2. This CDR3 region has 14 residues. Germline V gene data show CDR1 as LNHDA and CDR2 as SQIVND (reference sequence). Trimming took 7 bases from V and 8 from J; bases not matched to a gene: 6. CDR3 amino acids: CASKELAGGHEQFF. The CDR3 nucleotides read TGTGCCAGTAAAGAACTAGCGGGAGGCCATGAGCAGTTCTTC.

V gene TRBV27 combines with J gene TRBJ1-1, with a possible D match to TRBD1 (5 bases). V was clipped by 3 bases and J by 4 bases, with 9 bases between them. In germline, CDR1 is MNHEY, CDR2 SMNVEV (reference sequence). This CDR3 contains 13 residues. CDR3 in DNA: TGTGCCAGCAGTTTTCAGGGAATCACTGAAGCTTTCTTT. Protein product: CASSFQGITEAFF.

The chain is built from TRBV11-3 and TRBJ2-7; 10 positions agree with TRBD2. V lost 0 bases and J lost 4; bases outside the gene matches: 3. CDR3 length: 15 residues. Germline CDR1 SGHNT, CDR2 YENEEA. CDR3 protein: CASSLEPAGGYEQYF. CDR3 coding DNA: TGTGCCAGCAGCTTAGAACCAGCGGGGGGGTACGAGCAGTACTTC.

The J gene is TRBJ2-7, the V gene TRBV2; 7 bases agree with TRBD1. CDR1 and CDR2 (germline): SNHLY, FYNNEI. The CDR3 sequence is 15 residues long. V lost 8 bases, J lost 5 bases, and 15 bases stayed unmatched. The CDR3 region has the DNA TGTGCCAGCGACGCTATACAGGGGATCGGCCACGAGCAGTACTTC. It specifies CASDAIQGIGHEQYF.

This chain joins TRBV18 and TRBJ1-5, with D possibly TRBD1 on 6 matching bases. The V end lost 4 bases, the J end lost 1 base, and 8 bases lay between the germline ends. This CDR3 spans 14 amino acids. Germline CDR1 KGHSH, CDR2 LQKENI. The CDR3 region is CASSRGTSNQPQHF. In nucleotides, the CDR3 is TGTGCCAGCTCACGAGGGACAAGCAATCAGCCCCAGCATTTT. Together with reference TRBV18 and TRBJ1-5, the CDR3 gives the full variable domain: NAGVMQNPRHLVRRRGQEARLRCSPMKGHSHVYWYRQLPEEGLKFMVYLQKENIIDESGMPKERFSAEFPKEGPSILRIQQVVRGDSAAYFCASSRGTSNQPQHFGDGTRLSIL.

The chain joins TRBV5-1 to TRBJ1-4; tentative D call: TRBD1 (5 bases). Trimming shortened V by 4 bases and J by 8 bases, and 15 bases separated the two germline ends. This CDR3 has 14 amino acids. CDR1 is SGHRS and CDR2 is YFSETQ in the germline V gene. DNA of the CDR3: TGCGCCAGCAGCCCGGGAGGGGTTGGAGAAAAACTGTTTTTT. Its protein product is CASSPGGVGEKLFF.

The chain combines TRBV19 with TRBJ2-1, with D perhaps matching TRBD2 (6 bases). The CDR3 sequence is 14 residues long. CDR1 is LNHDA and CDR2 is SQIVND in the germline V gene (reference sequence). Between the trimmed V and J ends, which lost 0 bases and 5 bases, there was a span of 8 bases. The CDR3 bases are TGTGCCAGTAGTATAGAACTAGCCCACAATGAGCAGTTCTTC. Encoded protein: CASSIELAHNEQFF.

To note about this clone: Germline is not matched at one junction end, which may reflect a read error. This same CDR3 is encoded by further DNA sequences in the sample. The chain uses TRBV7-3 and TRBJ2-7; 8 bases are a match to TRBD2. Germline-derived CDR1 and CDR2 are SGHTA and FQGTGA. The CDR3 spans 14 residues. The CDR3 nucleotides read TGCGCCAGCACCACCGGGACTAGGCTCCACGAGCAGTACTTC. This codes for CASTTGTRLHEQYF.

The chain has TRBV30 and TRBJ2-5; D tentatively fits TRBD1 or TRBD2 (7 bases each). The germline gives CDR1 GTSNPN, CDR2 SVGIG (reference sequence). Trimming shortened V by 1 base and J by 5 bases, and 20 bases separated the two germline ends. The length of the CDR3 is 16 residues. CDR3 region: CAWSEHRGYGGETQYF. The CDR3, as DNA: TGTGCCTGGAGTGAGCACAGGGGCTACGGGGGGGAGACCCAGTACTTC.

The chain is built from TRBV5-8 and TRBJ2-1; TRBD2 agrees at 9 bases. Per the germline V gene, CDR1 is SGHTS and CDR2 is YDEGEE. After removal of 4 bases from V and 0 bases from J, the junction contained 8 bases not matched to a gene. CDR3 length: 17 amino acids. The CDR3 DNA follows: TGTGCCAGCAGCAAAGGACTAGCGTTGAGCTCCTACAATGAGCAGTTCTTC. Translating it yields CASSKGLALSSYNEQFF. Drawing the rest from reference TRBV5-8 and TRBJ2-1, the complete variable domain is EAGVTQSPTHLIKTRGQQATLRCSPISGHTSVYWYQQALGLGLQFLLWYDEGEERNRGNFPPRFSGRQFPNYSSELNVNALELEDSALYLCASSKGLALSSYNEQFFGPGTRLTVL.

The rearrangement joins TRBV5-1 to TRBJ1-1; 9 positions match TRBD1. Germline CDR1 is SGHRS and CDR2 is YFSETQ. CDR3 length equals 14 residues. The J segment lost 11 bases and the V segment lost 4 bases, leaving 12 bases of the junction unmatched. Written as DNA, the CDR3 is TGCGCCAGCAGCGCGGGACAGGGTTTGTATGATGCTTTCTTT. This gives the protein CASSAGQGLYDAFF.

This chain joins TRBV29-1 and TRBJ1-5; 7 bases are shared with TRBD1. Germline CDR1 reads SQVTM; CDR2 reads ANQGSEA. This CDR3 region has 13 residues. J gave up 5 bases and V 4 bases, and 5 bases lay outside the gene matches. The CDR3 is CSVADRFDQPQHF. The CDR3 nucleotides are TGCAGCGTTGCGGACAGGTTCGATCAGCCCCAGCATTTT.

The chain employs TRBV27 and TRBJ2-5; maybe TRBD2 (7 bases). CDR1 MNHEY and CDR2 SMNVEV come from the germline V gene (reference sequence). The CDR3 has 14 amino acids. V lost 8 bases and J 5 bases, leaving 18 bases between the germline ends. As DNA, the CDR3 is TGTGCCAGCCGCTCGCGAGGGAGGGGGGAGACCCAGTACTTC. Protein product: CASRSRGRGETQYF.

The J gene is TRBJ2-3, the V gene TRBV4-2, with 7 bases identical to TRBD1. From germline, CDR1 is LGHNA and CDR2 YNFKEQ. V shed 1 base, J shed 2 bases, and the junction held 3 bases outside the gene matches. This CDR3 comprises 15 residues. CDR3 protein: CASSQADRTTDTQYF. CDR3 bases: TGTGCCAGCAGCCAAGCGGACAGGACCACAGATACGCAGTATTTT.